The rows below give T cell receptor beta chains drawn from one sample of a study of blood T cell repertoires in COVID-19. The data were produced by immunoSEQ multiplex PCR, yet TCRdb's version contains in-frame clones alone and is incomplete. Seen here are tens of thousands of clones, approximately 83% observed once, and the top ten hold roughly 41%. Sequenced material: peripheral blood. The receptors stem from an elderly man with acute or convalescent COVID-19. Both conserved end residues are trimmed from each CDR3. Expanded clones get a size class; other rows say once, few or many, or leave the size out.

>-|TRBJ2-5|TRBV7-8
ASSLDGLGETQY
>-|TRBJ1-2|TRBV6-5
ASSSGTGPFGYT
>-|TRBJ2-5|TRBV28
ASSLRAGQETQY
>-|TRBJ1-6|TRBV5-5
ASSLLNRGHVDNSPLH
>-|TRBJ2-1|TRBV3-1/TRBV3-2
ASSLTESSYNEQF
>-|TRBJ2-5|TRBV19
ASSILPGMYQETQY
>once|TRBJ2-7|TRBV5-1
ASSLGGTTTYEQY
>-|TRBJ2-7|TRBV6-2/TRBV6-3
ASSLTRTFSYEQY
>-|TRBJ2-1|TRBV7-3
ASSLTGLASSSYNEQF
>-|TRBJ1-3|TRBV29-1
SVDRGGTGMGNTIY
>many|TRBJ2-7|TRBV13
ASTLRGSRYEQY
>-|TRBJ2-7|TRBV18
ASSPRQGEAYEQY
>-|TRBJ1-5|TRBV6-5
ASSLADRANQPQH
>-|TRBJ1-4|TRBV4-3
ASSQDTTGPWVDEKLF
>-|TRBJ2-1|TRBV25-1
ASSDPGLAGASYNEQF
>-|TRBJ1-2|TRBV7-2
ASSPGVTQSGGYT
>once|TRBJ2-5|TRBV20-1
SASSEQVETQY
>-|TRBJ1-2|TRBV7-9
ASSLAGSNREYGYT
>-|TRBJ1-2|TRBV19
ATTRTGMIYGYT
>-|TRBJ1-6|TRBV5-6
ASSLNQFNSPLH
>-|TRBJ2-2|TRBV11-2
ASSFGEDTGELF
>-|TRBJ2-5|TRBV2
ASSLTGGGWETQY
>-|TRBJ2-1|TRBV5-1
ASSFHRDRENEQF
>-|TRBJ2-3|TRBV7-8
ASSPAGTSGVGADTQY
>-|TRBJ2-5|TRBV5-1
ASKRAGLQETQY
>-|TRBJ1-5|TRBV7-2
ASSSHDSSPQH
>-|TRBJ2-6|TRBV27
ASRELSAGGSGANVLT
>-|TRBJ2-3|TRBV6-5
ASSRQGKDTDTQY
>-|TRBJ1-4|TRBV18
ASSPRGEPTHEKLF
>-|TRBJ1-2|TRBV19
ASNQGAEGYT
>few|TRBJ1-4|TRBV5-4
ASSFDGTGGEKLF
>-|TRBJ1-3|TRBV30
AWRTLSFLEISGNTIY
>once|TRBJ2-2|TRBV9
ASSAPRGGTNTGELF
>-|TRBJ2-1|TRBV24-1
ATSGDSIGNEQF
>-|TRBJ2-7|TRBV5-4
ASSLSSYEQY
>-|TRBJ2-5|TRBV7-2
ASSFPWGGETQY
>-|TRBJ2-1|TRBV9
ASSVESRAGEYNEQF
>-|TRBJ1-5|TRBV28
ATRTAYSNQPQH
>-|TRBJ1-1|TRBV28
ASSLVGRVTEAF
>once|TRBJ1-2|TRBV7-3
ASSSGRDPLYGYT
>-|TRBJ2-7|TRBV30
AWSETSGSTPPYEQY
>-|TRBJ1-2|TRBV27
ASSPNGQANYGYT
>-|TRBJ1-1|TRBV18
ASSPLFGGRLVDTEAF
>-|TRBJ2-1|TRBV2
ASRRLATAYNEQF
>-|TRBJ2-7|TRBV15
ATSETSTSYEQY
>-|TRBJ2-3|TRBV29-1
SVIRLDTQY
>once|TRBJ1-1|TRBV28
ASSPTGVGRTEAF
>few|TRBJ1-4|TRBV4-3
ASSQDGGGSGEKLF
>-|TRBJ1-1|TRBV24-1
ATSDSGGAADTEAF
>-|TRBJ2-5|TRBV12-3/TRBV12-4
ASSRQSQETQY
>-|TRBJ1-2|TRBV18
ASSLDQGGYT